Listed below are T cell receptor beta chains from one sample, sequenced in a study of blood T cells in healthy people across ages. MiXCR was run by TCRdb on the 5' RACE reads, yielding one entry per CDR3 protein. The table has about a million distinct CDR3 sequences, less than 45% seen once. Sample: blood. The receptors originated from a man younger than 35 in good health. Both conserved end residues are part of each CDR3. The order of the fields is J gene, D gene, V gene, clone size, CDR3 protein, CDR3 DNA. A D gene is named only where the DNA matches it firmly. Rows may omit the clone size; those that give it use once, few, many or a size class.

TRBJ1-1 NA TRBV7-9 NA CASSFIRQPYTEAFF TGTGCCAGCAGCTTTATAAGACAGCCCTACACTGAAGCTTTCTTT
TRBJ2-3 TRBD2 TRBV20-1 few CSARDLGGGITDTQYF TGCAGTGCTAGAGATTTAGGCGGGGGGATCACAGATACGCAGTATTTT
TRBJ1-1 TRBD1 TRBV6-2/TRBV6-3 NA CASSSRTGDWDTEAFF TGTGCCAGCAGTTCCAGAACAGGGGATTGGGACACTGAAGCTTTCTTT
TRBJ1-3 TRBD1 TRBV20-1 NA CSARDPIGTGGDGNTIYF TGCAGTGCTAGAGACCCGATTGGGACAGGGGGTGATGGAAACACCATATATTTT
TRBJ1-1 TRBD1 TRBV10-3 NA CAISDLLGQGGRNTEAFF TGTGCCATCAGTGACCTACTAGGACAGGGGGGGAGGAACACTGAAGCTTTCTTT
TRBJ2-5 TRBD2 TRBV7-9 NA CASSLLTVFAGGQETQYF TGTGCCAGCAGCTTACTAACGGTATTCGCGGGGGGACAAGAGACCCAGTACTTC
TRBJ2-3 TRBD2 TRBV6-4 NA CASSDASGGPDTQYF TGTGCCAGCAGTGATGCGAGCGGGGGACCGGATACGCAGTATTTT
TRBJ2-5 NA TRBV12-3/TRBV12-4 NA CATRDIHQETQYF TGTGCCACCAGGGACATACACCAAGAGACCCAGTACTTC
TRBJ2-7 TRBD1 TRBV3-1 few CASSQNRQGNEQYF TGTGCCAGCAGCCAAAATAGACAGGGGAATGAGCAGTACTTC
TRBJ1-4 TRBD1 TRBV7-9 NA CASSLMGQGTRREKLFF TGTGCCAGCAGCTTAATGGGACAGGGGACTAGGCGTGAAAAACTGTTTTTT
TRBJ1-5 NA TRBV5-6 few CASSLGGGFQPQHF TGTGCCAGCAGCTTGGGAGGGGGGTTTCAGCCCCAGCATTTT
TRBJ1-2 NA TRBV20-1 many CSASAGVNYGYTF TGCAGTGCTAGTGCGGGGGTGAACTATGGCTACACCTTC
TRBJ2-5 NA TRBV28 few CASTLLETQYF TGTGCCAGCACCCTCCTCGAGACCCAGTACTTC
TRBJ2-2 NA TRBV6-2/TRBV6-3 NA CASSYEVAANTGELFF TGTGCCAGCAGTTACGAGGTAGCGGCGAACACCGGGGAGCTGTTTTTT
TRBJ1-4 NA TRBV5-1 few CASSLTQTNEKLFF TGCGCCAGCAGCCTGACGCAGACTAATGAAAAACTGTTTTTT
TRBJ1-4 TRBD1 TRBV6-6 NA CASSYSTGRMEKLFF TGTGCCAGCAGTTACTCGACAGGGCGAATGGAAAAACTGTTTTTT
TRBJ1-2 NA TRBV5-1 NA CASSLVQDGSRGYTF TGCGCCAGCAGCTTGGTTCAGGATGGGTCGCGAGGCTACACCTTC
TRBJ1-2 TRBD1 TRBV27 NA CASSLFAGQGSYGYTF TGTGCCAGCAGTTTATTTGCGGGACAGGGGTCCTATGGCTACACCTTC
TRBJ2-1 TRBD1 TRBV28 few CASLRTGAYKEQFF TGTGCCAGCCTGCGGACAGGGGCATACAAAGAGCAGTTCTTC
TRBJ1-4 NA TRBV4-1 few CASSQDATGPNEKLFF TGCGCCAGCAGCCAAGATGCTACAGGGCCTAATGAAAAACTGTTTTTT
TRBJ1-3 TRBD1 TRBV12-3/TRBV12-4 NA CASTRQGAGNTIYF TGTGCCAGCACCCGACAGGGCGCTGGAAACACCATATATTTT
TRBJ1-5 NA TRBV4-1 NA CASSQTFGESNQPQHF TGCGCCAGCAGCCAAACATTCGGGGAGAGCAATCAGCCCCAGCATTTT